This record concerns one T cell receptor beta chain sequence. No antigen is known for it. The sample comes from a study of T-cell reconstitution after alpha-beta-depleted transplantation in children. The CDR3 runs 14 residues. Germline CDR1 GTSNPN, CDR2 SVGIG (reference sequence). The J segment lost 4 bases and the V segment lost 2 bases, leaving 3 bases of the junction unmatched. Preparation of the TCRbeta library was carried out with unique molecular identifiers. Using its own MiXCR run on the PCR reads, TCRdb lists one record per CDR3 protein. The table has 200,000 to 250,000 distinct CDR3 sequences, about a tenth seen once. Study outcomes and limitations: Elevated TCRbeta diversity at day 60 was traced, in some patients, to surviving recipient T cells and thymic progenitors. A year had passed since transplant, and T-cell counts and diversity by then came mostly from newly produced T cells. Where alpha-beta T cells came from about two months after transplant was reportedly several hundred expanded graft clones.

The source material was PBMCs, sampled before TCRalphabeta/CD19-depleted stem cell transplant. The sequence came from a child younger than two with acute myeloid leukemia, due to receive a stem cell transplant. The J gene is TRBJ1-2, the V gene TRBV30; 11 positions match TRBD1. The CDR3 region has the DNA TGTGCCTGGAGTCTGGGACAGGGGGTCTATGGCTACACCTTC. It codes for CAWSLGQGVYGYTF.